The rows below give T cell receptor beta chains drawn from one sample of a study of blood T cells in healthy people across ages. Each CDR3 protein is one row after TCRdb ran MiXCR on the 5' RACE reads. The sample contains fewer than 2 million distinct CDR3 sequences, 35% to 50% of which appear only once. The sample taken for sequencing was blood. The receptor source for this set is a human donor in good health. CDR3s include the opening cysteine and the closing phenylalanine or tryptophan. The order of the fields is CDR3 protein, CDR3 DNA, V gene, D gene, clone size, J gene. D genes are given only for firm matches. A row's size may be missing; if present it is once, few, many or a size class.

CDR3: CASSQFRQGDYNEQYF
DNA: TGTGCCAGCAGCCAATTTCGACAGGGGGACTACAATGAGCAGTACTTC
V: TRBV14
D: TRBD1
size: -
J: TRBJ2-5

CDR3: CAISGGQGFSEQYF
DNA: TGTGCCATCAGTGGAGGGCAGGGATTTTCCGAGCAGTACTTC
V: TRBV10-3
D: -
size: few
J: TRBJ2-7

CDR3: CSASTGNRGYTF
DNA: TGCAGTGCTAGTACCGGAAATAGGGGCTACACCTTC
V: TRBV20-1
D: -
size: few
J: TRBJ1-2

CDR3: CASSPRRASGGIDTQYF
DNA: TGTGCCAGCAGCCCCCGACGGGCTAGCGGGGGTATAGATACGCAGTATTTT
V: TRBV7-8
D: TRBD2
size: -
J: TRBJ2-3

CDR3: CASSMGQGWGKTFF
DNA: TGTGCCAGCAGCATGGGACAGGGCTGGGGAAAAACTTTCTTT
V: TRBV27
D: TRBD1
size: -
J: TRBJ1-1

CDR3: CASRRDSRNSPLHF
DNA: TGTGCCAGCAGGCGGGACAGCCGTAATTCACCCCTCCACTTT
V: TRBV12-3/TRBV12-4
D: TRBD1
size: few
J: TRBJ1-6

CDR3: CASRSTGYNEQSF
DNA: TGTGCCAGCAGGTCGACAGGGTACAATGAGCAGTCCTTC
V: TRBV7-3
D: TRBD1
size: -
J: TRBJ2-1

CDR3: CSAAGREGWGYEQYF
DNA: TGCAGTGCGGCCGGCCGGGAAGGATGGGGCTACGAGCAGTACTTC
V: TRBV20-1
D: -
size: -
J: TRBJ2-7

CDR3: CASSLVPPGPKYEQYF
DNA: TGTGCCAGCAGTTTAGTCCCGCCGGGGCCTAAGTACGAGCAGTACTTC
V: TRBV12-3/TRBV12-4
D: -
size: -
J: TRBJ2-7

CDR3: CATSRQGMNSGYTF
DNA: TGTGCCACCAGTCGGCAGGGAATGAACTCTGGCTACACCTTC
V: TRBV24-1
D: -
size: -
J: TRBJ1-2

CDR3: CASSSRGYEQFF
DNA: TGTGCCAGCAGTTCGCGTGGCTATGAGCAGTTCTTC
V: TRBV7-2
D: -
size: -
J: TRBJ2-1

CDR3: CASRTSGAYNEQFF
DNA: TGCGCCAGCAGGACTAGCGGGGCCTACAATGAGCAGTTCTTC
V: TRBV5-1
D: TRBD2
size: many
J: TRBJ2-1

CDR3: CASSQGVAGQGNEKLFF
DNA: TGCGCCAGCAGCCAAGGGGTGGCGGGACAGGGTAATGAAAAACTGTTTTTT
V: TRBV4-1
D: TRBD1
size: few
J: TRBJ1-4

CDR3: CSVEVGGGATDTQYF
DNA: TGCAGCGTTGAGGTCGGCGGGGGGGCCACAGATACGCAGTATTTT
V: TRBV29-1
D: TRBD2
size: -
J: TRBJ2-3

CDR3: CASSQAGTGGDNEQFF
DNA: TGCGCCAGCAGCCAGGCCGGGACAGGGGGAGACAATGAGCAGTTCTTC
V: TRBV4-3
D: TRBD1
size: few
J: TRBJ2-1

CDR3: CASSKATGLPYEQYF
DNA: TGTGCCAGCAGCAAAGCGACGGGCCTTCCCTACGAGCAGTACTTC
V: TRBV21-1
D: -
size: few
J: TRBJ2-7